The source of this T cell receptor beta chain is a study of blood T cell repertoires in COVID-19. Overall study context: Donors in the United States, Italy and Spain gave samples during acute or convalescent COVID-19.

The germline gives CDR1 SGDLS, CDR2 YYNGEE. This CDR3 has 15 amino acids. Between the trimmed V and J ends, which lost 0 bases and 5 bases, there was a span of 14 bases. Adults between roughly 18 and 90 years of age took part from 20 to 25 US areas. Produced via immunoSEQ multiplex PCR; TCRdb's table is partial and in-frame only. Found here are about 370,000 clones, approximately 92% of them singletons; the top ten hold over 0.95%. This clonotype originated in a young man who had recovered from COVID-19. Sequenced: PBMCs or T cells enriched from blood (not recorded which). The V and J genes are TRBV9 and TRBJ2-5, with D maybe TRBD2 (6 bases). The CDR3 DNA reads as TGTGCCAGCAGCGTAGGCGGAGGGGTGGGGGAGACCCAGTACTTC. Its translation is CASSVGGGVGETQYF.